What follows are 18 T cell receptor beta chains derived from one specimen sequenced in a study of blood T cell repertoires in COVID-19 (dated by TCRdb to the early 2020s). Library generation was performed with the immunoSEQ multiplex PCR assay. TCRdb retrieved this table from immuneACCESS and kept in-frame rearrangements only. Not all clones are present; in checked studies, unresolved V genes account for under half, and no reason is known for the remainder. This sample holds 120,000 or so clones; 70% to 80% were observed only once. The ten largest clonotypes hold 2.5% of the sample. The sequencing input was peripheral blood. These receptors all stem from a man between 50 and 59 years old with acute or convalescent COVID-19.

V and J are TRBV28 and TRBJ2-7; possibly TRBD1 for D (6 bases). This CDR3 has 15 residues. V was pared by 5 bases and J by 5 bases, with 19 bases between. Germline assignment: CDR1 MDHEN and CDR2 SYDVKM. CDR3 in amino acids: CASSTPGERWNEQYF. Here the CDR3 DNA reads TGTGCCAGCAGTACTCCAGGGGAGAGGTGGAACGAGCAGTACTTC. Full variable domain (missing parts from reference TRBV28 and TRBJ2-7): DVKVTQSSRYLVKRTGEKVFLECVQDMDHENMFWYRQDPGLGLRLIYFSYDVKMKEKGDIPEGYSVSREKKERFSLILESASTNQTSMYLCASSTPGERWNEQYFGPGTRLTVT.

This clone occurred many times. The J gene is TRBJ1-2, the V gene TRBV19; perhaps TRBD1 as D (5 bases). Per germline, CDR1 LNHDA and CDR2 SQIVND (reference sequence). The CDR3 consists of 14 residues. Trimming removed 5 bases at V and 2 bases at J, with 12 bases between. CDR3 loop: CASSHGRTNYGYTF. As DNA, the CDR3 is TGTGCCAGTAGTCACGGACGGACAAACTATGGCTACACCTTC.

V is TRBV2 and J is TRBJ1-2, with TRBD1 as a possible D gene (6 bases). CDR1 SNHLY and CDR2 FYNNEI come from the germline V gene. This CDR3 spans 13 amino acids. The CDR3 DNA follows: TGTGCTATGAGGGGGGGGCGCAACTATGGCTACACCTTC. This sequence encodes CAMRGGRNYGYTF.

The chain employs TRBV28 and TRBJ2-3, with D possibly TRBD1 on 6 matching bases. This CDR3 comprises 14 residues. V was pared by 4 bases and J by 4 bases, with 12 bases between. Germline V gene data show CDR1 as MDHEN and CDR2 as SYDVKM. The CDR3 sequence: CASSSFKGADTQYF. The CDR3 bases are TGTGCCAGCAGTTCTTTTAAGGGGGCAGATACGCAGTATTTT.

The chain recombines TRBV24-1 with TRBJ2-1, with 11 bases fitting TRBD2. CDR3 length equals 17 residues. The trim removed 1 base at V and 8 bases at J, leaving 9 bases unmatched. In germline, CDR1 is KGHDR, CDR2 SFDVKD. CDR3 DNA sequence: TGTGCCACCAGTGATTTCTCACTAGCGGGAGATCGCTATGAGCAGTTCTTC. Amino acids: CATSDFSLAGDRYEQFF.

CDR3 amino acids: CASSYQGVDNSPLHF. CDR3 DNA: TGTGCCAGCAGTTATCAGGGGGTAGATAATTCACCCCTCCACTTT. The V gene is TRBV6-5, the J gene TRBJ1-6; 7 bases map to TRBD1. J lost 5 bases, V lost 3 bases, and 4 bases had no gene match. The germline gives CDR1 MNHEY, CDR2 SVGAGI. CDR3 size: 15 residues.

This rearrangement joins TRBV3-1 (or the pseudogene TRBV3-2) to TRBJ2-7; 8 bases align to TRBD2. Germline V gene sequence: CDR1 LGHDT, CDR2 YNNKEL (reference sequence). The CDR3 is made up of 15 amino acids. The junction had 11 bases not matched to a gene; V was cut back by 6 bases and J by 4 bases. The CDR3 bases are TGTGCCAGCAGTGAACCGGGACTAGAGATTTACGAGCAGTACTTC. It specifies CASSEPGLEIYEQYF.

The gene calls are TRBV10-2 and TRBJ1-1, with 7 bases aligning to TRBD1. The germline V gene encodes CDR1 WSHSY and CDR2 SAAADI. This CDR3 region has 14 residues. V lost 5 bases, J lost 8 bases, and 11 bases stayed unmatched. The CDR3 reads CASSSPSGTEEAFF. The CDR3 coding sequence is TGCGCCAGCAGTTCCCCATCCGGGACAGAAGAAGCTTTCTTT.

As to this clone: Other DNA sequences in the sample encode the same CDR3. The rearrangement links TRBV5-4 to TRBJ1-2; 7 nucleotides line up with TRBD1. Losses at the gene ends were 0 bases for V and 0 bases for J; bases not matched to a gene: 2. The CDR3 has 15 amino acids. The germline V gene has CDR1 SGHNT and CDR2 YYREEE (reference sequence). The CDR3 protein is CASSLAGGTNYGYTF. In nucleotides, the CDR3 is TGTGCCAGCAGCTTGGCAGGGGGGACTAACTATGGCTACACCTTC.

The CDR3 DNA is TGTGCCAGCAGCTTGGAAAGGGGCGATTACAATGAGCAGTTCTTC. Translating it yields CASSLERGDYNEQFF. V gene TRBV5-4 combines with J gene TRBJ2-1; maybe TRBD1 (5 bases). V was cut by 0 bases and J by 4 bases, with 11 bases left in between. This CDR3 comprises 15 residues. In germline, CDR1 is SGHNT, CDR2 YYREEE (reference sequence). Full variable domain (missing parts from reference TRBV5-4 and TRBJ2-1): ETGVTQSPTHLIKTRGQQVTLRCSSQSGHNTVSWYQQALGQGPQFIFQYYREEENGRGNFPPRFSGLQFPNYSSELNVNALELDDSALYLCASSLERGDYNEQFFGPGTRLTVL.

The chain couples TRBV6-5 to TRBJ2-5; 9 bases match TRBD1. Germline V gives CDR1 MNHEY, CDR2 SVGAGI. The CDR3 length is 15 residues. V trimming: 0 bases; J trimming: 2 bases; junction bases outside the gene matches: 1. The CDR3 DNA sequence: TGTGCCAGCAGTTACTCGGGACAGGGTCAAGAGACCCAGTACTTC. Translated, it gives CASSYSGQGQETQYF.

Concerning this clone: This same CDR3 is encoded by further DNA sequences in the sample. The chain couples TRBV9 to TRBJ1-5; the D is unclear. The CDR3 length is 15 residues. Germline CDR1 is SGDLS and CDR2 is YYNGEE. V dropped 0 bases and J dropped 7 bases, with 14 bases sitting between them. The CDR3 reads CASSVAGRSNQPQHF. DNA of the CDR3: TGTGCCAGCAGCGTAGCGGGGAGATCAAACCAGCCCCAGCATTTT.

The chain combines TRBV3-1 (or the pseudogene TRBV3-2) with TRBJ1-5; possible D gene TRBD1, 6 bases. Germline values: CDR1 LGHDT, CDR2 YNNKEL (reference sequence). The CDR3 extends over 15 amino acids. Trimming removed 6 bases at V and 0 bases at J, with 12 bases between. Here the CDR3 reads CASSQGSDSNQPQHF. As DNA, the CDR3 is TGTGCCAGCAGTCAGGGGTCCGATAGCAATCAGCCCCAGCATTTT.

The V gene is TRBV28, the J gene TRBJ2-3, with 13 bases lining up with TRBD2. Germline assignment: CDR1 MDHEN and CDR2 SYDVKM. This CDR3 comprises 20 residues. J gave up 1 base and V 3 bases, and 13 bases lay outside the gene matches. The CDR3 bases are TGTGCCAGCAGTTTTTCCTTGTGGACTAGCGGGAGCGACGGCACAGATACGCAGTATTTT. This sequence encodes CASSFSLWTSGSDGTDTQYF.

The chain recombines TRBV7-9 with TRBJ1-2; D ambiguous. Germline lookup yields CDR1 SEHNR and CDR2 FQNEAQ (reference sequence). This CDR3 contains 13 residues. Trimming removed 4 bases from V and 7 bases from J, with 13 bases in between. The chain's CDR3 is CASSYDGVRGYTF. The CDR3 DNA is TGTGCCAGCAGCTACGACGGAGTCCGTGGCTACACCTTC. The full variable domain, its missing parts supplied by reference TRBV7-9 and TRBJ1-2, is DTGVSQNPRHKITKRGQNVTFRCDPISEHNRLYWYRQTLGQGPEFLTYFQNEAQLEKSRLLSDRFSAERPKGSFSTLEIQRTEQGDSAMYLCASSYDGVRGYTFGSGTRLTVV.

The rearrangement uses TRBV19 and TRBJ2-4; tentative D call: TRBD2 (6 bases). From germline, CDR1 is LNHDA and CDR2 SQIVND (reference sequence). With 5 bases removed from V and 7 bases from J, the gap between germline ends came to 21 bases. The CDR3 is 16 amino acids. The CDR3 DNA is TGTGCCAGTAGTCCCTTCACTAGCATCCTTGGGAACATTCAGTACTTC. This encodes CASSPFTSILGNIQYF.

This clone was detected only a few times. The chain carries TRBV10-3 and TRBJ2-1; 10 nucleotides match TRBD2. Germline V CDR1 and CDR2: ENHRY, SYGVKD. Trimming at V came to 3 bases and at J to 7 bases, leaving 9 bases not matched to a gene. This CDR3 region has 16 residues. CDR3 amino acids: CAISDPQREGFNEQFF. DNA of the CDR3: TGTGCCATCAGTGATCCCCAGCGGGAGGGCTTTAATGAGCAGTTCTTC.

This chain connects TRBV7-3 to TRBJ2-7; TRBD1 agrees at 9 bases. J was trimmed by 5 bases and V by 1 base; bases with no gene match: 6. This CDR3 region has 15 residues. CDR1 SGHTA and CDR2 FQGTGA come from the germline V gene. CDR3 sequence: CASSLSPGQGNEQYF. CDR3 DNA sequence: TGTGCCAGCAGCTTAAGCCCGGGACAGGGAAACGAGCAGTACTTC.